A single sample gave rise to the 20 T cell receptor beta chains below, sequenced in a study of T-cell reconstitution after alpha-beta-depleted transplantation in children. The TCRbeta library incorporated unique molecular identifiers. Via MiXCR, TCRdb re-called the PCR reads, giving one row per CDR3 protein. The sample has 200,000 to 250,000 distinct CDR3 sequences; approximately 9.5% are singletons. Sequencing was performed on PBMCs from the stem cell graft donor, taken from the stem cell graft. These TCRs come from a human donor who donated a stem cell graft to a child with acute lymphoblastic leukemia.

This clonotype was seen only a few times. A read error may produce the germline difference seen at one junction end. This rearrangement joins TRBV4-2 to TRBJ2-7; no definite D call. Germline CDR1 and CDR2: LGHNA and YNFKEQ. The CDR3 length is 13 residues. This CDR3 is CASSQDRLAPEHF. The CDR3 DNA sequence: TGTGCCAGCAGCCAAGACAGGTTGGCTCCGGAGCACTTC.

This clonotype was seen repeatedly, ten times or more. The rearrangement uses TRBV6-5 and TRBJ2-5, with 7 nucleotides matching TRBD1. Per the germline V gene, CDR1 is MNHEY and CDR2 is SVGAGI. The CDR3 sequence is 17 residues long. V lost 2 bases and J lost 1; bases outside the gene matches: 10. CDR3 sequence (DNA): TGTGCCAGCAGTTACGCTAGGGGACAGAAGTTCCAAGAGACCCAGTACTTC. Protein product: CASSYARGQKFQETQYF.

Only a few counts were recorded for this clonotype. J is TRBJ1-1 and V is TRBV6-5; 7 bases match TRBD1. Germline loops: CDR1 MNHEY, CDR2 SVGAGI. CDR3 length: 15 residues. With 6 bases clipped from V and 0 bases from J, the junction kept 7 bases outside the gene matches. CDR3 bases: TGTGCCAGCAGGCCCGACAGGGTAATGAACACTGAAGCTTTCTTT. Protein: CASRPDRVMNTEAFF.

The chain employs TRBV20-1 and TRBJ2-3; 13 positions match TRBD2. The V gene end was trimmed by 2 bases and the J gene end by 0 bases; junction bases not matched to a gene: 20. CDR3 size: 22 residues. Germline CDR1 DFQATT, CDR2 SNEGSKA (reference sequence). CDR3 sequence: CSARLSGLAGTGRPTSTDTQYF. CDR3 DNA sequence: TGCAGTGCTAGATTATCGGGACTAGCGGGGACCGGACGACCTACTAGCACAGATACGCAGTATTTT.

This clonotype has only a few counts. The rearrangement uses TRBV7-9 and TRBJ1-4; 7 nucleotides agree with TRBD1. This CDR3 region has 15 residues. With V trimmed by 5 bases and J by 4 bases, 7 bases remained unmatched. Germline CDR1 SEHNR, CDR2 FQNEAQ (reference sequence). The CDR3 is CASSETGARNEKLFF. The CDR3 nucleotides read TGTGCCAGCAGCGAAACAGGGGCCCGTAATGAAAAACTGTTTTTT. The variable domain in full, with the rest retrieved from reference TRBV7-9 and TRBJ1-4, is DTGVSQNPRHKITKRGQNVTFRCDPISEHNRLYWYRQTLGQGPEFLTYFQNEAQLEKSRLLSDRFSAERPKGSFSTLEIQRTEQGDSAMYLCASSETGARNEKLFFGSGTQLSVL.

This clonotype turned up a few times. The chain has TRBV3-1 and TRBJ1-5; D possibly corresponds to TRBD1 (6 bases). V was pared by 4 bases and J by 3 bases, with 10 bases between. The CDR3 consists of 14 residues. CDR1 and CDR2 (germline): LGHDT, YNNKEL (reference sequence). The DNA for the CDR3 is TGTGCCAGCAGCCGAGGGGGGACCAATCAGCCCCAGCATTTT. It specifies CASSRGGTNQPQHF.

This clonotype rates as medium-sized (0.01 to 0.1%). The rearrangement links TRBV24-1 to TRBJ2-5, with D maybe TRBD1 (6 bases). Germline V lookup: CDR1 KGHDR, CDR2 SFDVKD. The CDR3 totals 16 residues. V lost 3 bases to trimming and J lost 2 bases, with 15 bases between them. In nucleotides, the CDR3 is TGTGCCACCAGTGATATCCCCCGACAGGCGCAAGAGACCCAGTACTTC. Translating it yields CATSDIPRQAQETQYF.

The chain recombines TRBV27 with TRBJ2-7; 9 nucleotides line up with TRBD2. Germline CDR1 reads MNHEY; CDR2 reads SMNVEV (reference sequence). V lost 0 bases, J lost 2 bases, and 2 bases stayed unmatched. The CDR3 length is 15 residues. CDR3 coding DNA: TGTGCCAGCAGTTTATCCCTAGCGGGGCCCTACGAGCAGTACTTC. As protein: CASSLSLAGPYEQYF.

This clonotype was observed a handful of times. The rearrangement links TRBV25-1 to TRBJ2-5, with no clear D. The V gene lost 8 bases and the J gene lost 1 base, with 11 bases spanning the gap. The germline CDR1 and CDR2 sequences are MGHDK and SYGVNS. This CDR3 has 13 amino acids. The CDR3 reads CASGWTSQETQYF. The CDR3 nucleotides read TGTGCCAGCGGATGGACGTCCCAAGAGACCCAGTACTTC.

In its sample, this clonotype was seen many times. For the CDR3, the DNA is TGTGCCACCAGCAGAGTTCGACAGGCCACAGATACGCAGTATTTT. This encodes CATSRVRQATDTQYF. The rearrangement uses TRBV15 and TRBJ2-3; D possibly corresponds to TRBD1 (6 bases). V dropped 1 base and J dropped 2 bases, with 10 bases sitting between them. Germline V gives CDR1 LNHNV, CDR2 YYDKDF (reference sequence). The CDR3 has 15 amino acids. Complete variable domain (other parts from reference TRBV15 and TRBJ2-3): DAMVIQNPRYQVTQFGKPVTLSCSQTLNHNVMYWYQQKSSQAPKLLFHYYDKDFNNEADTPDNFQSRRPNTSFCFLDIRSPGLGDTAMYLCATSRVRQATDTQYFGPGTRLTVL.

This chain connects TRBV7-2 to TRBJ1-2, with D unresolved. Between the trimmed V and J ends, which lost 4 bases and 3 bases, there was a span of 12 bases. Germline V gene sequence: CDR1 SGHTA, CDR2 FQGNSA. This CDR3 is built from 14 residues. The CDR3 region has the DNA TGTGCCAGCAGCTATAGACCTGGGGACTATGGCTACACCTTC. This codes for CASSYRPGDYGYTF.

The chain joins TRBV7-8 to TRBJ2-7; D is perhaps TRBD1 (6 bases). The CDR3 loop spans 15 amino acids. CDR1 SGHVS and CDR2 FQNEAQ come from the germline V gene. The germline V and J ends were trimmed by 1 base and 3 bases, with 13 bases remaining between them. CDR3 region: CASSLVGGASYEQYF. The DNA for the CDR3 is TGTGCCAGCAGCTTAGTAGGGGGAGCGAGCTACGAGCAGTACTTC. The full variable domain, completed using reference TRBV7-8 and TRBJ2-7, is GAGVSQSPRYKVAKRGQDVALRCDPISGHVSLFWYQQALGQGPEFLTYFQNEAQLDKSGLPSDRFFAERPEGSVSTLKIQRTQQEDSAVYLCASSLVGGASYEQYFGPGTRLTVT.

The rearrangement links TRBV2 to TRBJ1-6; 11 bases are a match to TRBD1. This CDR3 region has 15 residues. The V and J ends lost 6 bases and 11 bases, in that order; junction bases with no gene match: 9. CDR1 SNHLY and CDR2 FYNNEI come from the germline V gene. CDR3 DNA: TGTGCCAGCAGGGTGGGACAGGGGGAAAAGACACCCCTCCACTTT. Protein sequence: CASRVGQGEKTPLHF.

In its sample, this clonotype was seen many times. The V and J genes are TRBV6-5 and TRBJ2-2; TRBD2 agrees at 8 bases. In germline, CDR1 is MNHEY, CDR2 SVGAGI. This CDR3 has 13 residues. Trimming took 7 bases from V and 10 from J; bases not matched to a gene: 8. CDR3 in DNA: TGTGCCAGCACCTCGGGAGGGTTTAAGGAGCTGTTTTTT. It codes for CASTSGGFKELFF.

DNA of the CDR3: TGTGCCAGCAGTTTAGGTATGGCGGCCTGGACTGAAGCTTTCTTT. Amino acid sequence: CASSLGMAAWTEAFF. This chain links TRBV12-3 or TRBV12-4 with TRBJ1-1, with D hard to call. This CDR3 contains 15 residues. Between the trimmed V and J ends, which lost 1 base and 5 bases, there was a span of 14 bases.

The chain has TRBV20-1 and TRBJ1-6, with D possibly TRBD1 on 6 matching bases. Germline V lookup: CDR1 DFQATT, CDR2 SNEGSKA (reference sequence). Trimming cost V 4 bases and J 6 bases, with 13 bases left between them. The CDR3 runs to 14 residues. In DNA form, the CDR3 reads TGCAGTGCTATTTGGGGGCTAGGTAATTCACCCCTCCACTTT. As protein: CSAIWGLGNSPLHF.

In this sample, this clonotype turned up once. The chain has TRBV7-9 and TRBJ2-7, with 9 bases matching TRBD1. Per the germline V gene, CDR1 is SEHNR and CDR2 is FQNEAQ (reference sequence). The CDR3 length is 14 residues. Germline trimming cut 1 base from V and 6 bases from J; bases unmatched to any gene: 4. The CDR3 protein is CASSLEGQGREQYF. The CDR3 coding sequence is TGTGCCAGCAGCTTAGAGGGACAGGGCCGCGAGCAGTACTTC. The complete variable domain, with remaining parts taken from reference TRBV7-9 and TRBJ2-7, reads DTGVSQNPRHKITKRGQNVTFRCDPISEHNRLYWYRQTLGQGPEFLTYFQNEAQLEKSRLLSDRFSAERPKGSFSTLEIQRTEQGDSAMYLCASSLEGQGREQYFGPGTRLTVT.

This clonotype was seen at least ten times. V gene TRBV2 combines with J gene TRBJ2-7; maybe TRBD1 (6 bases). The V gene's germline CDR1 is SNHLY and CDR2 FYNNEI. Trimming removed 4 bases at V and 0 bases at J, with 13 bases between. This CDR3 spans 15 amino acids. The CDR3 sequence: CASSGSDRNSYEQYF. The CDR3 nucleotides read TGTGCCAGCAGTGGGTCAGACAGGAACTCCTACGAGCAGTACTTC.

The chain joins TRBV18 to TRBJ1-4; possible D gene TRBD1, 6 bases. V shed 6 bases and J shed 1 base, with 18 bases lying between them. The CDR3 has 17 residues. The germline CDR1 and CDR2 sequences are KGHSH and LQKENI. The DNA of the CDR3 is TGTGCCAGCTCCCTCCATCAACTACAGGGAACTAATGAAAAACTGTTTTTT. It is translated as CASSLHQLQGTNEKLFF.

At least ten counts were recorded for this clonotype. The chain joins TRBV7-2 to TRBJ2-5, with TRBD2 matching 8 bases. This CDR3 contains 14 residues. Germline loops: CDR1 SGHTA, CDR2 FQGNSA. V lost 5 bases and J lost 6; bases outside the gene matches: 8. The CDR3 nucleotides read TGTGCCAGCAGCCGGGCGGGGGGCATGCAGACCCAGTACTTC. As protein: CASSRAGGMQTQYF.